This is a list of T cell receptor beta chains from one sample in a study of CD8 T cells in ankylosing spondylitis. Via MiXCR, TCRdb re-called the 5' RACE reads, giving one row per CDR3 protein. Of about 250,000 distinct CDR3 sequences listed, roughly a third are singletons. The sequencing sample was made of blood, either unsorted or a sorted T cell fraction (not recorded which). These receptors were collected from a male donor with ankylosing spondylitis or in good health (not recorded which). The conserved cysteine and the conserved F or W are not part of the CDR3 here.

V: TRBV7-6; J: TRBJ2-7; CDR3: ASSPEAGLIYEQY
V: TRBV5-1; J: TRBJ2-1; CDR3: ASSLQGSEQF
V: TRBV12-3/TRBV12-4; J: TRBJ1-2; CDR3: ASSLPRGYGYT
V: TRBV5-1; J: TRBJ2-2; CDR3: ASSPAGTGNTGELF
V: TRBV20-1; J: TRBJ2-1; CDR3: SARADRNEQF
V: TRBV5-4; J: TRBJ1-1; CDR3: ASSPLERVNTEAF
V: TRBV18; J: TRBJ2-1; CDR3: ASSPRVPWEWNEQF
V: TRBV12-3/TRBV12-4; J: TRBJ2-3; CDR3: ASSLGRRGTDTQY
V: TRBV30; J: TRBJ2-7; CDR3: AWSVLHPEQY
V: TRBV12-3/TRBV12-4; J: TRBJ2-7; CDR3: ASSQFQGYEQY
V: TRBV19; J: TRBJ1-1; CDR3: ASRGGNTEAF
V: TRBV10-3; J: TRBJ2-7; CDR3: ANRGGSSYEQY
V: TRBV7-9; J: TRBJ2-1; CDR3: ASGGSVYNEQF
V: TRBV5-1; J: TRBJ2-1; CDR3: ASSLEGSAPNEQF
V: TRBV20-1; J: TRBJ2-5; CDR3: SARPGGLIGETQY
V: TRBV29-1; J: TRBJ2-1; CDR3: SVVGTLPYNEQF
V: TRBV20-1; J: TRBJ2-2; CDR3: SALGPGLAGTNTGELF
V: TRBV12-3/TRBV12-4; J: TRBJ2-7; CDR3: ASSFGATSSYEQY
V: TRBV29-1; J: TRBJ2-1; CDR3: SVEVGRRPGDEQF
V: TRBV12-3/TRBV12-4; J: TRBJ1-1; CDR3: ASSLRTAATEAF
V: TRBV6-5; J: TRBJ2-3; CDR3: ASSYGGGGIDTQY
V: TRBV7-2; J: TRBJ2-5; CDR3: ASSPQGQGVETQY
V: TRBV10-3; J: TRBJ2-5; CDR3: AISESGGQGEETQY
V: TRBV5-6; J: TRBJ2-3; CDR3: ASSLSGTSGTDTQY
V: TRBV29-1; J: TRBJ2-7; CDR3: SVVFTGGNYEQY
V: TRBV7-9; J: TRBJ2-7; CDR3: ASSLGAHEQY
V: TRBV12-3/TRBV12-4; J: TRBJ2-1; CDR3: ASSAGGLPVPF
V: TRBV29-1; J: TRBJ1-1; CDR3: SVEGPYRDTEAF
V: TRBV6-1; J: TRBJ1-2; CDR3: ASRGISYYGYT
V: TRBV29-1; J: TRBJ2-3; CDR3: SVLLAGVADTQY
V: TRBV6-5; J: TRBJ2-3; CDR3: ASSYGAGVSVGDTQY
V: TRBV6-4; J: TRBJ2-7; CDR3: ASSEVGGGRYEQY
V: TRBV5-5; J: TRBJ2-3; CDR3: ASSLQGNIRDTQY
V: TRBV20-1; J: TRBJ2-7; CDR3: SASRGYEQY
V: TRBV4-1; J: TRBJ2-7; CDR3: ASSLLTGTSSYEQY
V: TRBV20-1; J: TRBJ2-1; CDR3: SARGTGQLHNEQF
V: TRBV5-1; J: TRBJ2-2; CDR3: ASSLPGGGSGELF
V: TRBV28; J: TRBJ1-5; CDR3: ASSLLVQPQH
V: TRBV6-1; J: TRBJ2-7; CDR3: ASTSPGGGEQY
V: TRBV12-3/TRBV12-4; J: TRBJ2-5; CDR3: ASSPYPGTQY
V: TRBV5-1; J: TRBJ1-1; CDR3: ASSLEPGPNTEAF
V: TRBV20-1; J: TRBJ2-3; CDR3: SARDNEGAGGRDTQY
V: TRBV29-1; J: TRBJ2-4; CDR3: SVEDGDIINIQY
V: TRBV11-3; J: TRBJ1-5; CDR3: ASSFNAVSNQPQH
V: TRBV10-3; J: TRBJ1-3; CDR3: AISESGVSSGNTIY
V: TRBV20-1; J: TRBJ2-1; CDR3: SARDVRLAYNEQF
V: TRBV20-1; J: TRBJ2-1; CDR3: SARVRQGYNEQF
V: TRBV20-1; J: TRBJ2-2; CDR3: SARDPRARELF
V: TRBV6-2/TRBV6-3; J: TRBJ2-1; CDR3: ASSYWDASQF
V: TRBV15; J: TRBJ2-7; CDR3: ATSRENSYEQY
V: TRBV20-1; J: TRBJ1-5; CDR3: SAGSGYQPQH